The sequence of this TCR beta chain was determined in a study of graft-versus-host responses after intestinal transplantation. The V end lost 1 base, the J end lost 3 bases, and 7 bases lay between the germline ends. The CDR3 sequence is 13 residues long. CDR1 is SGHNT, CDR2 YYREEE, per germline (reference sequence). The protocol was immunoSEQ multiplex PCR, while the TCRdb copy is restricted to in-frame clones and leaves out a portion. The table has about 70,000 clones, 90% seen once. Note on this clone: Its specificity is not known.

The sample consisted of unstimulated CD8+ T cells sorted from spleen or lymph node cells, taken before intestinal transplant. This receptor was obtained from a human donor who received an intestinal transplant. This chain uses TRBV5-4 with TRBJ2-5; no clear D gene. This CDR3 is CASSLWSEETQYF. DNA for the CDR3: TGTGCCAGCAGCTTGTGGTCAGAAGAGACCCAGTACTTC. The full variable domain, its missing parts supplied by reference TRBV5-4 and TRBJ2-5, is ETGVTQSPTHLIKTRGQQVTLRCSSQSGHNTVSWYQQALGQGPQFIFQYYREEENGRGNFPPRFSGLQFPNYSSELNVNALELDDSALYLCASSLWSEETQYFGPGTRLLVL.